The sample holds a few counts of the clone carrying this TCR beta chain. TCRdb's table, derived via immunoSEQ multiplex PCR, lists solely in-frame clones and lacks some. Of more than 150,000 clones detected, about 90% appear once; the ten largest clones hold roughly 20%. The CDR3 is 14 amino acids. The germline V gene encodes CDR1 SQVTM and CDR2 ANQGSEA. Trimming removed 6 bases at V and 0 bases at J, with 11 bases between. This sample is part of a study of blood T cell repertoires in COVID-19. The specimen was peripheral blood. This clonotype was sampled from a man in his 70s with active or convalescent COVID-19. The chain links TRBV29-1 to TRBJ1-4; the D gene is possibly TRBD1 (5 bases). The CDR3: CSVSDSATNEKLFF. The CDR3 nucleotides read TGCAGCGTATCCGACAGCGCAACTAATGAAAAACTGTTTTTT.